These 3 T cell receptor beta chains were sequenced from one sample in a study of CD8+ T cells in alopecia areata. The sequencing template was cDNA reverse transcribed from extracted RNA. Only in-frame clones appear in the TCRdb table, and some are missing; sequencing was by immunoSEQ multiplex PCR. There are roughly 110,000 clones in the sample, none observed a single time. The sequenced material came from lesional skin. The receptors shown here come from a C3H/HeJ mouse with alopecia areata. For the strain, the MHC haplotype given is H2-k.

Concerning this clone itself: Gene names denote mouse genes. The read terminates 4 residues before the CDR3 end, so the remaining end is supplied by the germline J gene. The V call is TRBV19, the J call TRBJ2-1; 8 bases line up with TRBD1. Per the germline V gene, CDR1 is FNHDT and CDR2 is SITEND (reference sequence). V shed 5 bases, J shed 6 bases, and the junction held 7 bases outside the gene matches. The CDR3 runs 14 residues. The CDR3 reads CASRRTGKAAEQFF. The DNA read from the CDR3 is TGTGCCAGCAGGCGGACAGGGAAGGCTGCT.

This clone occurred a few times. Mouse names are used for the genes. From the germline J gene comes the end of the CDR3, since the read stops 4 residues before it. Other DNA sequences from this sample encode an identical CDR3 as well. This rearrangement joins TRBV13-3 to TRBJ2-7; the match to TRBD2 covers 12 bases. Germline V gene sequence: CDR1 NNHDY, CDR2 SYVADS. With V trimmed by 0 bases and J by 1 base, 2 bases remained unmatched. This CDR3 comprises 16 residues. Incomplete CDR3 DNA: TGTGCCAGCAGTGATGGGACTGGGGGGGGGTCCTAT. It encodes CASSDGTGGGSY. The entire CDR3 protein is CASSDGTGGGSYEQYF.

This clone appeared a few times. Germline and genes here are mouse. The sequenced fragment ends 4 residues before the CDR3 boundary, so the rest is inferred from the germline J gene. The rearrangement uses TRBV13-3 and TRBJ1-1; D might be TRBD1 (6 bases). The CDR3 is 15 amino acids. The V gene's germline CDR1 is NNHDY and CDR2 SYVADS. V lost 1 base to trimming and J lost 0 bases, with 10 bases between them. CDR3 bases read: TGTGCCAGCAGTGATACAGGGTGGGCAAACACA. Translation: CASSDTGWANT. The whole CDR3 protein reads CASSDTGWANTEVFF.